This TCR beta chain comes out of a study of glioma-infiltrating T cells. General observations from the study: Shared blood CDR3 signature motifs marked patients with low tissue-blood divergence. Non-neoplastic patients had below-expected tissue-blood divergence, while all gliomas exceeded expectation. CDR3 overlap between tissue and blood was very small.

The iRepertoire nested amplicon-rescue multiplex PCR amplified TCR alpha and beta CDR3s from RNA. Input was about 100-450 ng of tissue mRNA or PBMC total RNA. TCRdb redid the calling of the multiplex PCR reads with MiXCR, one entry per CDR3 protein. This repertoire shows fewer than 500,000 distinct CDR3 sequences, 41% found once; its top ten account for 9.5% to 15%. The germline V gene encodes CDR1 SGHTA and CDR2 FQGNSA. CDR3 length: 10 residues. Trimming removed 11 bases from V and 5 bases from J, with 7 bases in between. As concerns this clonotype: Its antigen is not known.

Sequencing was done on a sample of glioma tissue, nonneoplastic brain tissue, or PBMCs (not recorded which). The receptor was derived from a human donor with low-grade glioma or glioblastoma, undergoing nonglioma brain surgery, or in good health (not recorded which). This rearrangement joins TRBV7-2 to TRBJ2-1; TRBD1 is a possible D gene (6 bases). DNA of the CDR3: TGTGCCTCAGGGGACAATGAGCAGTTCTTC. Translating gives CASGDNEQFF.